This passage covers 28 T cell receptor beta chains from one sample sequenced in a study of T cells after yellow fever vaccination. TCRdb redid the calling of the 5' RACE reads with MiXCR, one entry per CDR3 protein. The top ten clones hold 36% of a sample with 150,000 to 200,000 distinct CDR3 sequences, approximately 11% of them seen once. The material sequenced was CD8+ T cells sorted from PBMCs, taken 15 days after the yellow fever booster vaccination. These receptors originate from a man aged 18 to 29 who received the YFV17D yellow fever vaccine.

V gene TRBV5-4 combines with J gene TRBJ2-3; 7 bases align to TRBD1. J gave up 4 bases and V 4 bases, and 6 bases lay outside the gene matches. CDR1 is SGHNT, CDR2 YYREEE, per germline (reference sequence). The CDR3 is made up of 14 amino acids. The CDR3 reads CASSRTGAPDTQYF. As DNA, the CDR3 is TGTGCCAGCAGCCGCACAGGGGCCCCAGATACGCAGTATTTT.

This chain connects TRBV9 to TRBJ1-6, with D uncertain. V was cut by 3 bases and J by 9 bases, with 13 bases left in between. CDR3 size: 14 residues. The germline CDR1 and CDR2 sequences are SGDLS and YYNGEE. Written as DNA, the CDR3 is TGTGCCAGCAGCGGAGCGATGGAGGGTTCACCCCTCCACTTT. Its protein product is CASSGAMEGSPLHF.

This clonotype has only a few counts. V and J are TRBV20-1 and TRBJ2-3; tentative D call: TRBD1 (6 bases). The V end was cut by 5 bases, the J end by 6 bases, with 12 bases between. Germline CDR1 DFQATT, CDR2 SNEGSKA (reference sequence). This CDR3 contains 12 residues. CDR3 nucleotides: TGCAGTGCTGGGTCAGGGGAGGATACGCAGTATTTT. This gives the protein CSAGSGEDTQYF.

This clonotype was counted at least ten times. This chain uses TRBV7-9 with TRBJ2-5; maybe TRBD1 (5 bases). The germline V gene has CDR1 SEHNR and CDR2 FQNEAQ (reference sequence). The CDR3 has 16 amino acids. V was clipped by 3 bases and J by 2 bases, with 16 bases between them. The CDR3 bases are TGTGCCAGCAGCTTCATAGGCGACAGTTATCAAGAGACCCAGTACTTC. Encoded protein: CASSFIGDSYQETQYF.

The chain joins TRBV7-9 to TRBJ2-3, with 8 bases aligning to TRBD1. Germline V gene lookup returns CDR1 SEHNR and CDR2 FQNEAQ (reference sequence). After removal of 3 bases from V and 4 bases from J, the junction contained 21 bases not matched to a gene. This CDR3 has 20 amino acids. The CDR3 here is CASSLPRRTGLDLGADTQYF. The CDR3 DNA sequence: TGTGCCAGCAGCTTGCCCCGGCGGACAGGGCTAGACTTGGGGGCAGATACGCAGTATTTT. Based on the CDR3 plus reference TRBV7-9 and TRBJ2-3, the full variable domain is DTGVSQNPRHKITKRGQNVTFRCDPISEHNRLYWYRQTLGQGPEFLTYFQNEAQLEKSRLLSDRFSAERPKGSFSTLEIQRTEQGDSAMYLCASSLPRRTGLDLGADTQYFGPGTRLTVL.

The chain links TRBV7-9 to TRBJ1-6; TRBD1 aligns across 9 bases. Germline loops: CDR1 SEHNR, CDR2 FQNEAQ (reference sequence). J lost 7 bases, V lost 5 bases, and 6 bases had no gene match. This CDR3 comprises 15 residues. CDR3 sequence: CASSPIGTGNSPLHF. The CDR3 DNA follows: TGTGCCAGCAGCCCAATCGGGACAGGGAATTCACCCCTCCACTTT.

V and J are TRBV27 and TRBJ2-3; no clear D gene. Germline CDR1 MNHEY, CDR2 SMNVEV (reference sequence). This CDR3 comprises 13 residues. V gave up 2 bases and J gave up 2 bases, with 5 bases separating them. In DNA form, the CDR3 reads TGTGCCAGCAGTTTAAAATCCACAGATACGCAGTATTTT. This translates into CASSLKSTDTQYF.

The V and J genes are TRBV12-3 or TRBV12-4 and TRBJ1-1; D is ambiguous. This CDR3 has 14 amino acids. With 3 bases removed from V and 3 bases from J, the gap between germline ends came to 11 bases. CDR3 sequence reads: CASSFWRRDTEAFF. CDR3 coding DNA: TGTGCCAGCAGTTTCTGGCGGCGGGACACTGAAGCTTTCTTT.

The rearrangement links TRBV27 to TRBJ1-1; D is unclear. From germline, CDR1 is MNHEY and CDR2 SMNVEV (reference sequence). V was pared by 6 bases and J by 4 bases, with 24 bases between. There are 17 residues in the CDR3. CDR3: CASSPGRRSTRGTEAFF. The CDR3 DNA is TGTGCCAGCAGCCCCGGGAGGAGGTCCACGCGGGGCACTGAAGCTTTCTTT.

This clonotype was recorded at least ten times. The CDR3 DNA reads as TGCGCCAGCAGCCAAGATGACAGTTACAATCAGCCCCAGCATTTT. Protein sequence: CASSQDDSYNQPQHF. This rearrangement joins TRBV4-3 to TRBJ1-5; TRBD1 might be the D (5 bases). Trimming pared 0 bases from V and 3 bases from J, leaving 9 bases between. From germline, CDR1 is LGHNA and CDR2 YSLEER. The CDR3 length is 15 residues.

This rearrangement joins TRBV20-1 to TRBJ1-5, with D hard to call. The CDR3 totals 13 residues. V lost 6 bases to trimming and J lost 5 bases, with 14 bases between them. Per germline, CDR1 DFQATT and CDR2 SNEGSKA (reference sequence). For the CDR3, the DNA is TGCAGTGCCCGTCTTCCAGGTGATCAGCCCCAGCATTTT. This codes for CSARLPGDQPQHF.

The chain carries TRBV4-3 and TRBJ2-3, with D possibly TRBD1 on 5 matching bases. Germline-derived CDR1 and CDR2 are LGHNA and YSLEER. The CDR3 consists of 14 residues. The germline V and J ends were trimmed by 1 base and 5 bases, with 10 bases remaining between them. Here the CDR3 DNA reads TGCGCCAGCAGCCAAGGGACAATGCGAGATACGCAGTATTTT. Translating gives CASSQGTMRDTQYF.

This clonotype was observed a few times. The CDR3: CASSSEATSTIYF. The CDR3 bases are TGTGCCAGCAGCTCCGAAGCTACGAGCACCATATATTTT. This sequence joins TRBV9 and TRBJ1-3; D not certain. The V end lost 4 bases, the J end lost 9 bases, and 14 bases lay between the germline ends. Germline V lookup: CDR1 SGDLS, CDR2 YYNGEE. The CDR3 sequence is 13 residues long.

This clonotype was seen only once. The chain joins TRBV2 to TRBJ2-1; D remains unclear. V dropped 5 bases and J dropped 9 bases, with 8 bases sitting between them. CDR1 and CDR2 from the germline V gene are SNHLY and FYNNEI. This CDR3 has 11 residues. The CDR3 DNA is TGTGCCAGCAGTTCAGTCCTTGAGCAGTTCTTC. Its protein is CASSSVLEQFF.

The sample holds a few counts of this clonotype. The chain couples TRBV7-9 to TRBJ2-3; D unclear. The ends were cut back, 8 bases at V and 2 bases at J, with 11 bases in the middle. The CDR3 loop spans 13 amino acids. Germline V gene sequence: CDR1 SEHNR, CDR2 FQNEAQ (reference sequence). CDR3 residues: CASRSEFTDTQYF. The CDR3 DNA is TGTGCCAGCCGATCAGAGTTCACAGATACGCAGTATTTT.

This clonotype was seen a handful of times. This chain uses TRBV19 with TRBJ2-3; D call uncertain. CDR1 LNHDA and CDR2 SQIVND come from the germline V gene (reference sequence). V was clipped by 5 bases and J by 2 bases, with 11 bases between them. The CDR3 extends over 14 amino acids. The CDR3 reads CASSPARPTDTQYF. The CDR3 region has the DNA TGTGCCAGTAGTCCAGCGAGGCCCACAGATACGCAGTATTTT.

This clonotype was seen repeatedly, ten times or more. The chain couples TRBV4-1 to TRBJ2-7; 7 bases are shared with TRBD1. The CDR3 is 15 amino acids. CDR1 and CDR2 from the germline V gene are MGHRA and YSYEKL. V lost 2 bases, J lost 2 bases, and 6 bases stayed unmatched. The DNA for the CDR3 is TGCGCCAGCAGCCAACACGGGGACAGCCCCTACGAGCAGTACTTC. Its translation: CASSQHGDSPYEQYF.

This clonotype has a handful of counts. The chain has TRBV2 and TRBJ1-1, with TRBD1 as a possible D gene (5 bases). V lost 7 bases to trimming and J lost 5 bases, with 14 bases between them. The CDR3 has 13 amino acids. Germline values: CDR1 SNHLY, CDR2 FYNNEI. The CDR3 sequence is CASTPGTGTEAFF. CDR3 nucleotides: TGTGCCAGCACTCCCGGGACTGGAACTGAAGCTTTCTTT.

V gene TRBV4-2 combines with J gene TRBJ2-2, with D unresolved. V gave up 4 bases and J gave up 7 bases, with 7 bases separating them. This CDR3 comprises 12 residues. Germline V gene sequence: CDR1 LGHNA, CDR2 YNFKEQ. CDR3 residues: CASSRPVGELFF. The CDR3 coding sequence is TGTGCCAGCAGCCGCCCGGTCGGGGAGCTGTTTTTT.

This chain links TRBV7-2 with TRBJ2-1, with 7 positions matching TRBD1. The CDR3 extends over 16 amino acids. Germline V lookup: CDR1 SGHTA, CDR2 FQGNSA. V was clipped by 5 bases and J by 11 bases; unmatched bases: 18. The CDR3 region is CASSPTESGTASQQFF. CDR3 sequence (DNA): TGTGCCAGCAGCCCAACCGAATCCGGGACAGCTAGTCAGCAGTTCTTC.

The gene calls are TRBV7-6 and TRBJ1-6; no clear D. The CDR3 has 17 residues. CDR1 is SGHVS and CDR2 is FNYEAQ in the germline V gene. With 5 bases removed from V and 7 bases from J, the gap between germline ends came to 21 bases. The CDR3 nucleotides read TGTGCCAGCAGCCGCATGATTCCTTCGATAGGGAATTCACCCCTCCACTTT. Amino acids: CASSRMIPSIGNSPLHF. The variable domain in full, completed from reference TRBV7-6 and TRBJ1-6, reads GAGVSQSPRYKVTKRGQDVALRCDPISGHVSLYWYRQALGQGPEFLTYFNYEAQQDKSGLPNDRFSAERPEGSISTLTIQRTEQRDSAMYRCASSRMIPSIGNSPLHFGNGTRLTVT.

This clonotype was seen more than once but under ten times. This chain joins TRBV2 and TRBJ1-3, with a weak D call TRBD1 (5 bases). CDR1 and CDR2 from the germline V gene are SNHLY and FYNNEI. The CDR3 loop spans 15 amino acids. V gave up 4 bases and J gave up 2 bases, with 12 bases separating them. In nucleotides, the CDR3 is TGTGCCAGCAGTGTGGGGGAAGGGGCTGGAAACACCATATATTTT. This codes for CASSVGEGAGNTIYF.

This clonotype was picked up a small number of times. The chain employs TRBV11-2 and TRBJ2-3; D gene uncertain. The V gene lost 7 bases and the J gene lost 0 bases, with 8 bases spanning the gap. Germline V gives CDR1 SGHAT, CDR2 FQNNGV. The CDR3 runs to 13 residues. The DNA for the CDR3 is TGTGCCAGCACCATAGCTAGCACAGATACGCAGTATTTT. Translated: CASTIASTDTQYF.

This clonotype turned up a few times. Here the CDR3 DNA reads TGTGCCAGCAGCTTATTAGCGGGGCCTTACAATGAGCAGTTCTTC. Translating gives CASSLLAGPYNEQFF. The gene calls are TRBV11-2 and TRBJ2-1, with 8 nucleotides matching TRBD2. CDR1 is SGHAT, CDR2 FQNNGV, per germline. V lost 2 bases, J lost 4 bases, and 4 bases stayed unmatched. The CDR3 is 15 residues long.

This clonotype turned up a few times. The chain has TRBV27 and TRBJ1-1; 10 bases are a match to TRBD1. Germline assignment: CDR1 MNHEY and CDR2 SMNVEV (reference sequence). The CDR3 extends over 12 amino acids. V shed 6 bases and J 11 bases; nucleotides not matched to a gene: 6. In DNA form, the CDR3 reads TGTGCCAGCAGCCCCGGGACAGGGGTCGCTTTCTTT. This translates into CASSPGTGVAFF.

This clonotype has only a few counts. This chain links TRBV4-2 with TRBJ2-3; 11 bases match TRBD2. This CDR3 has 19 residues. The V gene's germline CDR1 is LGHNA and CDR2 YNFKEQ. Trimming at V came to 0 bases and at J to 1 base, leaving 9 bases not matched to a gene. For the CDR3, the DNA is TGTGCCAGCAGCCAAGAAGCCCTAGCGGGGGGAGGAGGCACAGATACGCAGTATTTT. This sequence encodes CASSQEALAGGGGTDTQYF.

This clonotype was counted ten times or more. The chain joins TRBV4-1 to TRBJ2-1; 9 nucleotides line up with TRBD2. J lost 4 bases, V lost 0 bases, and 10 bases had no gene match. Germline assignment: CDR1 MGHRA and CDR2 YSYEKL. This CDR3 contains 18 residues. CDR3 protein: CASSQEPSGVTPYNEQFF. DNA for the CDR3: TGCGCCAGCAGCCAAGAGCCTAGCGGGGTGACTCCATACAATGAGCAGTTCTTC.

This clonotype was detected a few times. The CDR3 DNA sequence: TGTGCCAGCAGTTATTACCAGGGTAGCACCGGGGAGCTGTTTTTT. Residues: CASSYYQGSTGELFF. The V gene is TRBV27, the J gene TRBJ2-2, with D perhaps matching TRBD1 (5 bases). Per the germline V gene, CDR1 is MNHEY and CDR2 is SMNVEV (reference sequence). This CDR3 contains 15 residues. V lost 4 bases and J 4 bases, leaving 13 bases between the germline ends.